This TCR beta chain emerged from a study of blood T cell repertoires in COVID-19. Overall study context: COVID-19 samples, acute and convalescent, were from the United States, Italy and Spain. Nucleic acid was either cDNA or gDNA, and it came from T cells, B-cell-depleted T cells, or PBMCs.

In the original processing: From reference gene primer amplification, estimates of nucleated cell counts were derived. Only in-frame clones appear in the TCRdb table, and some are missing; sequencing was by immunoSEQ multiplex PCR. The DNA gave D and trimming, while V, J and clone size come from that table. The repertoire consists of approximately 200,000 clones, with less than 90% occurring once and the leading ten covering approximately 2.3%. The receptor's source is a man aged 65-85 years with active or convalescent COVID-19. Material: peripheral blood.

Written as DNA, the CDR3 is TGTGCCAGCAGCTTGACTAGCGGGGGTCTCTACGAGCAGTACTTC. Encoded protein: CASSLTSGGLYEQYF. The chain recombines TRBV5-8 with TRBJ2-7, with 11 bases that match TRBD2. This CDR3 has 15 amino acids. The ends lost 1 base at V and 3 bases at J; junction bases unmatched: 3. The germline gives CDR1 SGHTS, CDR2 YDEGEE.